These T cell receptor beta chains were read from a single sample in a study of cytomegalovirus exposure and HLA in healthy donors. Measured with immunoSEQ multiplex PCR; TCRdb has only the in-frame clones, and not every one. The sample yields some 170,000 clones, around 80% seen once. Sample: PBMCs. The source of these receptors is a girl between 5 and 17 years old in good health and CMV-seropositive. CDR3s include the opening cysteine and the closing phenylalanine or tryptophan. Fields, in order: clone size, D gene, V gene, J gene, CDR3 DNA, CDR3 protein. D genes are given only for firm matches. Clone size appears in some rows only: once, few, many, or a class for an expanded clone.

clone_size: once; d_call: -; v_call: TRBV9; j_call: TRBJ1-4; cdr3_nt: TGTGCCAGCAGCGCCCTCAAGGGCGAGGGCATTCCAACTAATGAAAAACTGTTTTTT; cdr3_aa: CASSALKGEGIPTNEKLFF
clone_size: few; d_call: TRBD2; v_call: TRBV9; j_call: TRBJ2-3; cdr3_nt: TGTGCCAGCAGCGTAGTAGCGGGGGGGCCTTATGGCACAGATACGCAGTATTTT; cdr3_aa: CASSVVAGGPYGTDTQYF
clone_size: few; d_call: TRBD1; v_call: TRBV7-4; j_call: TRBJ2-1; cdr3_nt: TGTGCCAGCAGCTTAGAGGGGCCGGGGATCACAGGGGGATTCTACAATGAGCAGTTCTTC; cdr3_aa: CASSLEGPGITGGFYNEQFF
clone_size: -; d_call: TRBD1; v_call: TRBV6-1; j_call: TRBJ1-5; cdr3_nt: TGTGCCAGCAGTGAAGCTTGGGGGACAGGTGAGCCCCAGCATTTT; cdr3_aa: CASSEAWGTGEPQHF
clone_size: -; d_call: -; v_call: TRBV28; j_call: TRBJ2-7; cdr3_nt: TGTGCCAGCAGTTTAGCTAGCGCAAACTCCTACGAGCAGTACTTC; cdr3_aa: CASSLASANSYEQYF
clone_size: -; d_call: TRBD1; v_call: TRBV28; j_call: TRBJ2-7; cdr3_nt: TGTGCCAGCGTCGGGGACAGGGCAAGTGGGTCCTACGAGCAGTACTTC; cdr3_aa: CASVGDRASGSYEQYF
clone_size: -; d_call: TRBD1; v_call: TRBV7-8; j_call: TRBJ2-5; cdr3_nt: TGTGCCAGCAGCCCGCTTTGGGACAGGGGATGGGGTGGGGGCCAAGAGACCCAGTACTTC; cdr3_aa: CASSPLWDRGWGGGQETQYF
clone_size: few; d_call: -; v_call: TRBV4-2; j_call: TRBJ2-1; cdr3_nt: TGTGCCAGCACCCAGGGTGAGGACTACAATGAGCAGTTCTTC; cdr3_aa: CASTQGEDYNEQFF
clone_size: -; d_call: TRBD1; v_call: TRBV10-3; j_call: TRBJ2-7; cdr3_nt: TGTGCCATCAGGGAACAGGGGGCTCAGGCGCAGTACTTC; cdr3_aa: CAIREQGAQAQYF
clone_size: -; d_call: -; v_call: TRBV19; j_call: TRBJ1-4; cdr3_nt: TGTGCCAGTAGCCGAGACCCAGGGGATGAAAAACTGTTTTTT; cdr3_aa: CASSRDPGDEKLFF
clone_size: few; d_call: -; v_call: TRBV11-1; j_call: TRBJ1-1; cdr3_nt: TGTGCCAGCAGCTTCCCATCACAGACAGTGAACACTGAAGCTTTCTTT; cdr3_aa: CASSFPSQTVNTEAFF
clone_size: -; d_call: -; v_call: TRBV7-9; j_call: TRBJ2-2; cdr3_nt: TGTGCCAGCGCCGGGAACACCGGGGAGCTGTTTTTT; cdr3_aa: CASAGNTGELFF
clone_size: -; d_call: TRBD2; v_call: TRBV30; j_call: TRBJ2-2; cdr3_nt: TGTGCCTGGATAGCGGGGGCTATAAACACCGGGGAGCTGTTTTTT; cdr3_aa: CAWIAGAINTGELFF
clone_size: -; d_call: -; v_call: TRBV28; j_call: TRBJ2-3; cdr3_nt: TGTGCCAGCAGTTTAGGGGCTTACACAGATACGCAGTATTTT; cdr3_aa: CASSLGAYTDTQYF
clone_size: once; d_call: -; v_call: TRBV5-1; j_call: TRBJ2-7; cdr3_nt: TGCGCCAGCAGCTCAGGCAGGGTCTCCGAGCAGTACTTC; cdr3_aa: CASSSGRVSEQYF
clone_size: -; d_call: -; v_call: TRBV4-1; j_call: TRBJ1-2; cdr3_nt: TGCGCCAGCAGCCAAGATGGGAGGGGGGGGCATGGCTACACCTTC; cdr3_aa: CASSQDGRGGHGYTF
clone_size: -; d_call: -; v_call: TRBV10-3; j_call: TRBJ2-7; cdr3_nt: TGTGCCATCAGTGAGCCACGGGACGAGCAGTACTTC; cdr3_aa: CAISEPRDEQYF